What follows is one TCR beta chain and its context. This sample is drawn from a study of blood T cell repertoires in COVID-19. Study information: COVID-19 samples, acute and convalescent, were from the United States, Italy and Spain. PBMCs, B-cell-depleted T cells, or T cells were the source of the cDNA or gDNA that made up the material.

V shed 2 bases and J shed 0 bases, with 8 bases lying between them. CDR3 length: 15 residues. CDR1 and CDR2 from the germline V gene are SGHNT and YYREEE (reference sequence). Original methodology: Amplification with reference gene primers provided the estimates of nucleated cell counts. Some clones are missing from TCRdb's copy, which holds only in-frame ones; the method was immunoSEQ multiplex PCR. The D gene and trimming were derived from the DNA, and the V and J assignments and clone size from that table. Of approximately 430,000 clones listed, approximately 90% are singletons. The sample was peripheral blood. This clonotype was sampled from a woman in her twenties or thirties with active or convalescent COVID-19. The genes are TRBV5-4 and TRBJ2-2; a possible D gene is TRBD2 (6 bases). The CDR3 is CASSFGGTNTGELFF. CDR3 DNA sequence: TGTGCCAGCAGCTTCGGCGGGACGAACACCGGGGAGCTGTTTTTT.